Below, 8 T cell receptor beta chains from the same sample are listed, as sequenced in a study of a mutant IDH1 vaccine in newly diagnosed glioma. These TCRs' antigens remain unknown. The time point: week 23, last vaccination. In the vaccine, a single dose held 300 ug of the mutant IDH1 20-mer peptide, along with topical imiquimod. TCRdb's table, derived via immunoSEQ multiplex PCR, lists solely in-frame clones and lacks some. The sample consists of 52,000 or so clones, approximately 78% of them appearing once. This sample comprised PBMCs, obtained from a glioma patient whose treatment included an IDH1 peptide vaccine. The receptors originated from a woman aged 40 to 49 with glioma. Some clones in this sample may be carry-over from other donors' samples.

In DNA, the CDR3 is TGTGCCAGCAGCCCGACAGGCCCAGGGAATTCACCCCTCCACTTT. Its protein is CASSPTGPGNSPLHF. The gene calls are TRBV9 and TRBJ1-6; maybe TRBD1 (6 bases). The V gene's germline CDR1 is SGDLS and CDR2 YYNGEE. The CDR3 has 15 amino acids. V was shortened by 4 bases and J by 7 bases, with 15 bases between the two germline ends. Full variable domain (rest looked up from reference TRBV9 and TRBJ1-6): DSGVTQTPKHLITATGQRVTLRCSPRSGDLSVYWYQQSLDQGLQFLIQYYNGEERAKGNILERFSAQQFPDLHSELNLSSLELGDSALYFCASSPTGPGNSPLHFGNGTRLTVT.

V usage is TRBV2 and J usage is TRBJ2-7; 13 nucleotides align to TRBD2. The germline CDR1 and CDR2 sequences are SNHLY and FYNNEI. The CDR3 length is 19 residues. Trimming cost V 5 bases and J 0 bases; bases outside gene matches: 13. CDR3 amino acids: CASSPNRTSGGPSSYEQYF. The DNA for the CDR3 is TGTGCCAGCAGTCCGAACAGGACTAGCGGGGGCCCTAGCTCCTACGAGCAGTACTTC.

This CDR3 reads CAISDVGQGAKGTEAFF. In DNA form, the CDR3 reads TGTGCCATCAGTGATGTAGGACAGGGGGCAAAGGGCACTGAAGCTTTCTTT. The chain combines TRBV10-3 with TRBJ1-1; TRBD1 matches 11 bases. Germline loops: CDR1 ENHRY, CDR2 SYGVKD. Trimming removed 3 bases from V and 4 bases from J; junction bases left unmatched: 10. The CDR3 is 17 amino acids.

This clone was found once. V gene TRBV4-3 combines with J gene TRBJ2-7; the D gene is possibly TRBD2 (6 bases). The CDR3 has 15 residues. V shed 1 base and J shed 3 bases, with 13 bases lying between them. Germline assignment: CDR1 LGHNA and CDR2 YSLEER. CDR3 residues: CASSQGDGTVYEQYF. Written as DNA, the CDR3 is TGCGCCAGCAGCCAAGGAGACGGGACTGTCTACGAGCAGTACTTC.

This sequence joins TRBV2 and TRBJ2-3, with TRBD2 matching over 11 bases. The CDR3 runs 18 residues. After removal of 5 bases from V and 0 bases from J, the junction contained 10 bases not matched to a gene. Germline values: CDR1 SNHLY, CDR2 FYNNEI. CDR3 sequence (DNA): TGTGCCAGCAGTACCACCCCGGGGACTAGCGGAAGCACAGATACGCAGTATTTT. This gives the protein CASSTTPGTSGSTDTQYF.

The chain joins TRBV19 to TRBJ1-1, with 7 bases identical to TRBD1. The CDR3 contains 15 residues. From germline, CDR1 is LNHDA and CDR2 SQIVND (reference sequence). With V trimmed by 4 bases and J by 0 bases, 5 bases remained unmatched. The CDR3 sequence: CASSKDRAMNTEAFF. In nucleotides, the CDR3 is TGTGCCAGTAGTAAAGACAGGGCCATGAACACTGAAGCTTTCTTT.

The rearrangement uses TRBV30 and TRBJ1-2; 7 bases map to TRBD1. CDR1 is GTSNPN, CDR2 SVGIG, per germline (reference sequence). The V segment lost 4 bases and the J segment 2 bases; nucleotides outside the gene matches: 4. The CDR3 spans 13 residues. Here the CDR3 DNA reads TGTGCCTGGATGGGACAGCAGAACTATGGCTACACCTTC. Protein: CAWMGQQNYGYTF.

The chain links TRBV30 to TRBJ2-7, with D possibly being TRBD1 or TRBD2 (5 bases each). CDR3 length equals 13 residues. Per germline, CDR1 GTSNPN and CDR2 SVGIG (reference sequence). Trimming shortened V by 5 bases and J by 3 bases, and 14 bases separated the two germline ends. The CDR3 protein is CAWVRDGFYEQYF. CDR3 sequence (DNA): TGTGCCTGGGTCCGGGACGGCTTCTACGAGCAGTACTTC.